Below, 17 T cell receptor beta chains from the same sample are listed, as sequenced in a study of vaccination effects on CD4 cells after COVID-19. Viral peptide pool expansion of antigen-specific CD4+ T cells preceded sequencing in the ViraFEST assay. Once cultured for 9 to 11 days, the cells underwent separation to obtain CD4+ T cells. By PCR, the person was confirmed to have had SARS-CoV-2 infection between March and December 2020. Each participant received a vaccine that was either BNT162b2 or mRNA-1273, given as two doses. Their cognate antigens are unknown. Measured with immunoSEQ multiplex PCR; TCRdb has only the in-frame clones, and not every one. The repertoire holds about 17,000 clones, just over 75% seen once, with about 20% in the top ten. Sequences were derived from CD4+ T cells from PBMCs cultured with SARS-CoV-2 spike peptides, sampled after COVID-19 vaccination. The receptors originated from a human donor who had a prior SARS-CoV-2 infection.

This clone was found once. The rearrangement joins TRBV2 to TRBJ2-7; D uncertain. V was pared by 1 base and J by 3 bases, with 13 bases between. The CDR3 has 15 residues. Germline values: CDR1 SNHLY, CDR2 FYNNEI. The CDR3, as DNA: TGTGCCAGCAGTGAAGGACCTGTCCCGGTCTACGAGCAGTACTTC. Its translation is CASSEGPVPVYEQYF.

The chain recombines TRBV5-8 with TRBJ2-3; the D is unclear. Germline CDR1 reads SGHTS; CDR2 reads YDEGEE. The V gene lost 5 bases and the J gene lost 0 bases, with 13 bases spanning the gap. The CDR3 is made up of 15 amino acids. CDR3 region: CASRFLRRSTDTQYF. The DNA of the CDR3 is TGTGCCAGCAGGTTCCTACGTCGTAGCACAGATACGCAGTATTTT.

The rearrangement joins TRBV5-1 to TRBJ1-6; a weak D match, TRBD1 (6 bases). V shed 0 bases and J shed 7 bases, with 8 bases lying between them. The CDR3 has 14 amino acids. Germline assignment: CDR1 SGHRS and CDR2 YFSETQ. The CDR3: CASSLEGGNSPLHF. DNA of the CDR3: TGCGCCAGCAGCTTGGAGGGGGGAAATTCACCCCTCCACTTT.

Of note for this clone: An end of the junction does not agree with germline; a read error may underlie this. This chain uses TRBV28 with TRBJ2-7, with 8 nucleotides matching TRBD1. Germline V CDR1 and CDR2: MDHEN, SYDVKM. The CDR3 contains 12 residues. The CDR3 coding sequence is TGTGCCAGCAGCAGGGGGCGATACGGGCAGTACTTC. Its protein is CASSRGRYGQYF.

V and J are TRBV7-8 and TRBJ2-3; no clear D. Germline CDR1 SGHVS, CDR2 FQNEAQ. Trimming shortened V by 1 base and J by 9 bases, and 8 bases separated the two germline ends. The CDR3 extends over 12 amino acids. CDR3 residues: CASSLDKTTQYF. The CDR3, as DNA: TGTGCCAGCAGCTTAGACAAAACAACGCAGTATTTT.

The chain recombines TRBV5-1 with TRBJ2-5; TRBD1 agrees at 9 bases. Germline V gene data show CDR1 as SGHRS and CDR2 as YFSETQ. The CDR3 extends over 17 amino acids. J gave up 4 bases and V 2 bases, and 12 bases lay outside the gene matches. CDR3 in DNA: TGCGCCAGCAGCTTTCGGGGACCGGGGACAGGGAGAGAGACCCAGTACTTC. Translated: CASSFRGPGTGRETQYF.

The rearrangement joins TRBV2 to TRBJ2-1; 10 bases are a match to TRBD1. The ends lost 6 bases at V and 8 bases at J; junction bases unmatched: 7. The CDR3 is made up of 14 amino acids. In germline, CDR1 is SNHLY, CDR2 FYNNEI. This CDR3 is CASSPDRGFDEQFF. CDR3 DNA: TGTGCCAGCAGCCCGGACAGGGGGTTCGATGAGCAGTTCTTC.

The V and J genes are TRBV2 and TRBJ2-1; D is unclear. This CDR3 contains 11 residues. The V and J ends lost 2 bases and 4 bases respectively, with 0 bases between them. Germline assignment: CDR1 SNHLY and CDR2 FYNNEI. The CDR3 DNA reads TGTGCCAGCAGTGAATACAATGAGCAGTTCTTC. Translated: CASSEYNEQFF.

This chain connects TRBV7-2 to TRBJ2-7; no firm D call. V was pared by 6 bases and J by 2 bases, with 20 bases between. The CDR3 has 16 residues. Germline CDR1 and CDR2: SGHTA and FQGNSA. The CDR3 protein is CASSPGRAKSAYEQYF. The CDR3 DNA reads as TGTGCCAGCAGTCCCGGGCGTGCTAAATCCGCCTACGAGCAGTACTTC.

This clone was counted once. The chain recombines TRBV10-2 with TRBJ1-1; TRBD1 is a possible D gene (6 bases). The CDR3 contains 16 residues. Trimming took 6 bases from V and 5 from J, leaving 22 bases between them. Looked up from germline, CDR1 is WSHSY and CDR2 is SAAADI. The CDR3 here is CASRDQGRGPSTEAFF. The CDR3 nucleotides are TGCGCCAGCAGGGATCAGGGTCGGGGGCCCAGTACTGAAGCTTTCTTT.

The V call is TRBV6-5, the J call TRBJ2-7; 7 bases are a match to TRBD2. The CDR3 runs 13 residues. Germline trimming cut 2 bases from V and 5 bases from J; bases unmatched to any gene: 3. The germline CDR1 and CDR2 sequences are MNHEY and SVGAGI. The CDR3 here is CASSYGRDHEQYF. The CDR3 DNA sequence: TGTGCCAGCAGTTACGGGAGGGACCACGAGCAGTACTTC.

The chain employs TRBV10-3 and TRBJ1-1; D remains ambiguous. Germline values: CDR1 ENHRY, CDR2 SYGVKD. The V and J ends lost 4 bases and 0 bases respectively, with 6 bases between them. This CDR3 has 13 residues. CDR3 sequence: CAISGRMNTEAFF. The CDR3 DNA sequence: TGTGCCATCAGTGGGCGGATGAACACTGAAGCTTTCTTT.

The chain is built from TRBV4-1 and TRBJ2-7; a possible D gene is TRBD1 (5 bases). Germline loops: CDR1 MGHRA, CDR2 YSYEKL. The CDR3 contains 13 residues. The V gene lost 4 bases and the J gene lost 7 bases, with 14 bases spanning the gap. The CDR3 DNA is TGCGCCAGCAGCCGCCCTGGGGCTAGGGAGCAGTACTTC. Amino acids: CASSRPGAREQYF.

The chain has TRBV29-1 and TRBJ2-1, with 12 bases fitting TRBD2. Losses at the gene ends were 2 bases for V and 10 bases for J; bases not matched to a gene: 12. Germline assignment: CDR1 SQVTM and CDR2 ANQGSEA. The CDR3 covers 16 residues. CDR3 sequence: CSVEPRLAGGPAEQFF. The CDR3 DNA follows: TGCAGCGTTGAACCACGTCTAGCGGGGGGGCCGGCGGAGCAGTTCTTC.

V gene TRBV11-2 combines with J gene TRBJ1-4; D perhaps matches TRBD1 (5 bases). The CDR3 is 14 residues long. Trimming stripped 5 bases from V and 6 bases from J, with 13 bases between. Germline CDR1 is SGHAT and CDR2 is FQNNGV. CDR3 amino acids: CASSPGLWDEKLFF. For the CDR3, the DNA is TGTGCCAGCAGCCCAGGGTTATGGGATGAAAAACTGTTTTTT.

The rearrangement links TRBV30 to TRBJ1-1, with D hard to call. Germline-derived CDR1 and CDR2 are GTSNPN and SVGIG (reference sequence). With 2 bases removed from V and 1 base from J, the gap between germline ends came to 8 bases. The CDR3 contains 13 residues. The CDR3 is CAWSTQENTEAFF. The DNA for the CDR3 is TGTGCCTGGAGTACTCAAGAGAACACTGAAGCTTTCTTT.

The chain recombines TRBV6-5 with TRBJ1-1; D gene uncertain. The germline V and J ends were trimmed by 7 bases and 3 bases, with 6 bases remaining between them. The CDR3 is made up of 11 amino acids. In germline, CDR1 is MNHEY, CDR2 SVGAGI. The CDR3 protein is CASTWDTEAFF. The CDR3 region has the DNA TGTGCCAGCACTTGGGACACTGAAGCTTTCTTT.